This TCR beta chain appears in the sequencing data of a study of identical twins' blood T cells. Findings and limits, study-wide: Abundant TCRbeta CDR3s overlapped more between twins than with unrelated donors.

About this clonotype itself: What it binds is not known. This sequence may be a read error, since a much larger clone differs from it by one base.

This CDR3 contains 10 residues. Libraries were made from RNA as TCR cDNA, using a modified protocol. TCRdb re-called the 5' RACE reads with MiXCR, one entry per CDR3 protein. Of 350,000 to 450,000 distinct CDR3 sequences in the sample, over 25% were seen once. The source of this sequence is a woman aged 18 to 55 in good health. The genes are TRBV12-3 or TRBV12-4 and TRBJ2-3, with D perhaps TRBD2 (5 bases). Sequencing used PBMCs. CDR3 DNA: TGTACCAGCGGCCGTTATACGCAGTATTTT. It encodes CTSGRYTQYF.